This T cell receptor (beta chain) was observed in a study of blood T cell repertoires in COVID-19. Across the study: Sites across the United States, Italy and Spain contributed samples from acute and convalescent COVID-19. Sources were T cells, B-cell-depleted T cells, or PBMCs; the material itself was cDNA or gDNA.

Germline CDR1 and CDR2: KGHDR and SFDVKD. This CDR3 spans 15 amino acids. The germline V and J ends were trimmed by 2 bases and 4 bases, with 12 bases remaining between them. Original data processing: By means of reference gene primer amplification, nucleated cell counts were estimated. Profiled with immunoSEQ multiplex PCR; TCRdb holds only in-frame clones, not every one. Clonal size and the V and J genes are those of that table, whereas D and trimming came from the DNA. Of about 140,000 clones listed, around 80% were seen once; the top ten hold around 1.8%. This sequence originates from a woman aged 60-75 years with acute or convalescent COVID-19. The chain combines TRBV24-1 with TRBJ2-3; perhaps TRBD1 as D (6 bases). The specimen was peripheral blood. The CDR3 nucleotides read TGTGCCACCAGTGATTCTACGGACAGCCCAGATACGCAGTATTTT. Translating it yields CATSDSTDSPDTQYF.